This T cell receptor (beta chain) was documented in a study of T cell responses to AZD1222 COVID-19 vaccine. Study findings and constraints: Baseline seropositives among AZD1222 recipients totaled only 5 to 7. Distributed over spike, vaccine-associated CD4 TCRs predominated at 160-218 and 743-854.

Only in-frame clones appear in the TCRdb table, and some are missing; sequencing was by immunoSEQ multiplex PCR. This sample yields approximately 89,000 clones, of which roughly 86% are seen a single time; more than 5% belongs to the top ten. This CDR3 comprises 13 residues. V lost 4 bases, J lost 4 bases, and 8 bases lay in between. Germline assignment: CDR1 SGDLS and CDR2 YYNGEE. A word on this clone: Its antigen is currently unknown.

The chain recombines TRBV9 with TRBJ2-2; no clear D gene. This specimen was peripheral blood, taken 28 days after the second AZD1222 dose. The sequence derives from an adult who received the AZD1222 COVID-19 vaccine. CDR3 loop: CASSPRFTGELFF. The CDR3 DNA follows: TGTGCCAGCAGCCCCCGGTTCACCGGGGAGCTGTTTTTT.